The 2 T cell receptor beta chains in this list originate from one sample, sequenced in a study of CD8 T cells in ankylosing spondylitis. TCRdb ran MiXCR on the 5' RACE reads and lists one entry per CDR3 protein. The repertoire holds fewer than 400,000 distinct CDR3 sequences, under 15% seen once, with about 1% in the top ten. Input material: blood, either unsorted or a sorted T cell fraction (not recorded which). These receptors were collected from a male donor with ankylosing spondylitis or in good health (not recorded which).

This clonotype has ten or more counts. This chain connects TRBV5-1 to TRBJ1-5; D is possibly TRBD1 (5 bases). In germline, CDR1 is SGHRS, CDR2 YFSETQ. The CDR3 runs 15 residues. The ends were cut back, 0 bases at V and 3 bases at J, with 10 bases in the middle. The CDR3 DNA reads as TGCGCCAGCAGCTTGGGGGACTCGGCCAATCAGCCCCAGCATTTT. This sequence encodes CASSLGDSANQPQHF.

This chain joins TRBV6-1 and TRBJ1-3; no clear D. CDR1 is MNHNS, CDR2 SASEGT, per germline. Between the trimmed V and J ends, which lost 2 bases and 4 bases, there was a span of 9 bases. The CDR3 covers 14 residues. The CDR3 sequence is CASSEFDLGNTIYF. In nucleotides, the CDR3 is TGTGCCAGCAGTGAATTCGACCTGGGAAACACCATATATTTT.